Below are 21 T cell receptor beta chains sequenced from a single sample in a study of cytomegalovirus exposure and HLA in healthy donors. Amplification used 60 Vbeta primers and 13 Jbeta primers. Clones were read by immunoSEQ multiplex PCR, and TCRdb kept only the in-frame ones, dropping some. Among 220,000 or so clones listed, about 72% were seen once. The source material was PBMCs. Receptors originate from a male donor in good health and CMV-seronegative.

About this clone: At one end the junction does not follow the germline gene, possibly because of a read error. The V and J genes are TRBV7-9 and TRBJ2-1, with a weak D call TRBD1 (6 bases). The V gene's germline CDR1 is SEHNR and CDR2 FQNEAQ (reference sequence). The CDR3 consists of 14 residues. This CDR3 reads CSSSSQGFKDEQFF. The CDR3 bases are TGTTCCAGCAGCTCCCAGGGGTTTAAGGATGAGCAGTTCTTC.

CDR3 loop: CASSLGAGRDQPQHF. The DNA for the CDR3 is TGTGCCAGCAGCTTGGGCGCAGGGAGGGATCAGCCCCAGCATTTT. The chain recombines TRBV13 with TRBJ1-5; TRBD1 might be the D (5 bases). The CDR3 sequence is 15 residues long. CDR1 is PRHDT, CDR2 FYEKMQ, per germline (reference sequence). V was pared by 3 bases and J by 5 bases, with 14 bases between.

The chain has TRBV7-8 and TRBJ2-1, with D tentatively TRBD2 (5 bases). The germline V and J ends were trimmed by 3 bases and 2 bases, with 11 bases remaining between them. The CDR3 has 15 residues. The germline CDR1 and CDR2 sequences are SGHVS and FQNEAQ. CDR3 loop: CASSFSGRTYNEQFF. The CDR3 DNA follows: TGTGCCAGCAGCTTCTCGGGGAGAACCTACAATGAGCAGTTCTTC.

The gene calls are TRBV5-1 and TRBJ2-2; tentative D call: TRBD2 (5 bases). The CDR3 spans 16 residues. Trimming stripped 0 bases from V and 0 bases from J, with 9 bases between. CDR1 is SGHRS and CDR2 is YFSETQ in the germline V gene. CDR3 sequence reads: CASSLVKRTNTGELFF. CDR3 in DNA: TGCGCCAGCAGCTTGGTCAAGCGGACGAACACCGGGGAGCTGTTTTTT.

The chain uses TRBV29-1 and TRBJ2-7; a possible D gene is TRBD1 (6 bases). The CDR3 length is 12 residues. V was clipped by 6 bases and J by 1 base, with 10 bases between them. CDR1 and CDR2 from the germline V gene are SQVTM and ANQGSEA. CDR3 sequence: CSVAGESYEQYF. The CDR3 DNA follows: TGCAGCGTCGCAGGGGAATCCTACGAGCAGTACTTC.

This clone has just one count. This chain links TRBV10-3 with TRBJ1-2; D is perhaps TRBD1 (5 bases). Trimming took 2 bases from V and 2 from J, leaving 9 bases between them. The length of the CDR3 is 14 residues. Per the germline V gene, CDR1 is ENHRY and CDR2 is SYGVKD. For the CDR3, the DNA is TGTGCCATCAGTGAGCCCGACAGAAACTATGGCTACACCTTC. Its translation: CAISEPDRNYGYTF.

The chain combines TRBV11-2 with TRBJ1-2, with 10 positions matching TRBD1. V trimming: 1 base; J trimming: 8 bases; junction bases outside the gene matches: 7. There are 15 residues in the CDR3. CDR1 and CDR2 (germline): SGHAT, FQNNGV. CDR3 coding DNA: TGTGCCAGCAGCTTAGTGGGACAGGGGAGGGGAGGCTACACCTTC. Translating it yields CASSLVGQGRGGYTF.

The chain joins TRBV13 to TRBJ2-5, with TRBD2 matching over 8 bases. With V trimmed by 3 bases and J by 3 bases, 6 bases remained unmatched. CDR1 and CDR2 (germline): PRHDT, FYEKMQ (reference sequence). This CDR3 spans 15 amino acids. CDR3: CASSFKGSGKETQYF. The CDR3 DNA follows: TGTGCCAGCAGCTTCAAAGGTAGCGGGAAAGAGACCCAGTACTTC.

This clone was detected once. The rearrangement uses TRBV5-4 and TRBJ2-7; a possible D gene is TRBD1 (6 bases). The V gene's germline CDR1 is SGHNT and CDR2 YYREEE (reference sequence). The CDR3 length is 13 residues. The V end was cut by 3 bases, the J end by 6 bases, with 13 bases between. CDR3: CASSYRQEIEQYF. The CDR3 DNA sequence: TGTGCCAGCAGCTACCGACAGGAAATCGAGCAGTACTTC.

V is TRBV30 and J is TRBJ1-2; 9 bases agree with TRBD1. Germline lookup yields CDR1 GTSNPN and CDR2 SVGIG (reference sequence). With 5 bases clipped from V and 3 bases from J, the junction kept 7 bases outside the gene matches. The CDR3 length is 14 residues. The CDR3 DNA is TGTGCCTGGGGGGTACAGGGGGCATACTATGGCTACACCTTC. This codes for CAWGVQGAYYGYTF.

The gene calls are TRBV14 and TRBJ2-3, with 10 bases matching TRBD2. The CDR3 covers 13 residues. Germline lookup yields CDR1 SGHDN and CDR2 FVKESK. The V gene end was trimmed by 2 bases and the J gene end by 8 bases; junction bases not matched to a gene: 1. The CDR3 coding sequence is TGTGCCAGCAGCCAACCTAGCGGGGGTACGCAGTATTTT. Protein product: CASSQPSGGTQYF. The complete variable domain, with remaining parts taken from reference TRBV14 and TRBJ2-3, reads EAGVTQFPSHSVIEKGQTVTLRCDPISGHDNLYWYRRVMGKEIKFLLHFVKESKQDESGMPNNRFLAERTGGTYSTLKVQPAELEDSGVYFCASSQPSGGTQYFGPGTRLTVL.

The chain uses TRBV28 and TRBJ2-1, with 10 bases that match TRBD2. CDR1 is MDHEN, CDR2 SYDVKM, per germline. V trimming: 10 bases; J trimming: 9 bases; junction bases outside the gene matches: 3. The CDR3 has 11 residues. Here the CDR3 reads CATSGRGEQFF. DNA for the CDR3: TGTGCCACTAGCGGGAGAGGTGAGCAGTTCTTC.

CDR3 region: CASTNSGRFQETQYF. In nucleotides, the CDR3 is TGTGCCAGCACCAATAGCGGGAGGTTCCAAGAGACCCAGTACTTC. V usage is TRBV5-6 and J usage is TRBJ2-5; 10 bases are shared with TRBD2. The germline CDR1 and CDR2 sequences are SGHDT and YYEEEE. The CDR3 is made up of 15 amino acids. V was pared by 6 bases and J by 1 base, with 6 bases of the junction left unmatched.

This clone appeared a few times. The chain uses TRBV10-1 and TRBJ2-7; no definite D call. V was trimmed by 4 bases and J by 1 base, leaving 8 bases between them. This CDR3 is 13 amino acids long. CDR1 is WNHNN and CDR2 is SYGVQD in the germline V gene (reference sequence). The CDR3 is CASSAVPSYEQYF. The CDR3 coding sequence is TGCGCCAGCAGTGCGGTTCCATCCTACGAGCAGTACTTC.

The J gene is TRBJ2-1, the V gene TRBV7-9; perhaps TRBD2 as D (7 bases). This CDR3 is 14 amino acids long. The germline gives CDR1 SEHNR, CDR2 FQNEAQ (reference sequence). Trimming removed 8 bases at V and 4 bases at J, with 15 bases between. CDR3 bases: TGTGCCAGCCTAGGGGGGGCCGGGTACAATGAGCAGTTCTTC. Encoded protein: CASLGGAGYNEQFF.

The table lists this clone with a few counts. The CDR3 nucleotides read TGCGCCAGCGAGGATCTAGCGGGGATAAACAATGAGCAGTTCTTC. It translates to CASEDLAGINNEQFF. The V and J genes are TRBV5-1 and TRBJ2-1; 9 bases are a match to TRBD2. The CDR3 length is 15 residues. Trimming cost V 7 bases and J 5 bases; bases outside gene matches: 10. Germline V gives CDR1 SGHRS, CDR2 YFSETQ.

A few counts support this clone. The chain joins TRBV5-1 to TRBJ1-4, with TRBD1 as a possible D gene (6 bases). Trimming removed 0 bases at V and 7 bases at J, with 10 bases between. The V gene's germline CDR1 is SGHRS and CDR2 YFSETQ. The CDR3 length is 14 residues. As DNA, the CDR3 is TGCGCCAGCAGCTTGGGGACAGCGACTGAAAAACTGTTTTTT. Translation: CASSLGTATEKLFF.

The rearrangement links TRBV27 to TRBJ2-7; 8 bases align to TRBD1. The V gene end was trimmed by 3 bases and the J gene end by 3 bases; junction bases not matched to a gene: 7. The germline CDR1 and CDR2 sequences are MNHEY and SMNVEV (reference sequence). This CDR3 has 15 amino acids. CDR3 sequence reads: CASSFGQGAFYEQYF. CDR3 DNA sequence: TGTGCCAGCAGTTTTGGGCAGGGGGCCTTCTACGAGCAGTACTTC.

The genes are TRBV5-1 and TRBJ2-5; a weak D match, TRBD1 (6 bases). Trimming took off 1 base at V and 6 bases at J, with 16 bases between the two ends. Looked up from germline, CDR1 is SGHRS and CDR2 is YFSETQ. This CDR3 spans 15 amino acids. The DNA for the CDR3 is TGCGCCAGCAGCTTGTGGCAGGGGATCACACAGACCCAGTACTTC. The encoded protein is CASSLWQGITQTQYF.

This clone was picked up one time. The chain carries TRBV6-1 and TRBJ2-5; 7 bases align to TRBD2. V was pared by 4 bases and J by 4 bases, with 6 bases of the junction left unmatched. Germline V gene lookup returns CDR1 MNHNS and CDR2 SASEGT. The CDR3 spans 14 residues. DNA of the CDR3: TGTGCCAGCAGTGTTTCTAGCGGAGGAGAGACCCAGTACTTC. Its translation: CASSVSSGGETQYF.

This clone was counted between two and nine times. The chain links TRBV6-5 to TRBJ2-1; 7 nucleotides match TRBD2. The CDR3 has 14 amino acids. Unmatched junction bases numbered 8, after V lost 6 bases and J lost 6 bases. Germline values: CDR1 MNHEY, CDR2 SVGAGI. This chain's CDR3 is CASRGLTKVNEQFF. DNA of the CDR3: TGTGCCAGCAGGGGACTAACTAAAGTCAATGAGCAGTTCTTC.